What follows is one T cell receptor beta chain and its context. Its target antigen remains unknown. A read error is likely here: a far larger clone is one base away. The germline V gene provides CDR1 SNHLY and CDR2 FYNNEI. From the cysteine through the phenylalanine, the CDR3 covers 15 amino acids. The DNA shown is the 45-base CDR3, in frame from base 1. V is cut back by 6 bases and J by 5 bases, with 6 bases in the junction unmatched. The donors were healthy, HIV-negative adults who had no recently reported acute infections or vaccinations. Every donor was a Caucasian adult living in Nashville, Tennessee, USA. CD4+ T cells were enriched by magnetic negative selection, after which naive cells were positively selected on CD45RA and the negative fraction was taken as the memory subset. Blood was obtained by leukapheresis, after which PBMCs were separated by Ficoll-Histopaque density gradient centrifugation and cryopreserved in liquid nitrogen vapor phase. Purity and quantity of every magnetically sorted T cell population were checked by analytical flow cytometry. Each sorted fraction had its genomic DNA isolated and then quantified by UV absorbance on a Nanodrop 2000c.

Using the deep immunoSEQ assay, multiplex PCR amplified TCR CDR3 regions from genomic DNA. For each cell subset, the extracted genomic DNA was distributed evenly across all wells of several immunoSEQ 96-well plates, and each plate served as one replicate. For sorted subsets, about 200 ng genomic DNA, equal to 30,000 to 35,000 T cell genomes, was loaded into each replicate PCR. The purified libraries were quantified using a Qubit 3.0 fluorometer, sized with a Bioanalyzer 2100, and then quantified again using the KAPA Library Quantification kit. Every immunoSEQ 96-well plate was sequenced on a dedicated single-read 150-cycle Illumina NextSeq 550 flow cell. Processing in the source paper ran as follows. Because only junctional sequences without quality scores were contained in the immunoSEQ output, filtering matching that applied to full-length reads could not be performed. To assign V/J genes and CDR3, sequences were annotated against IMGT germline references using PyIR, a Python wrapper for IgBLAST v1.9. Reads with weak V/J assignments (E-value above 1e-6), missing CDR3, stop codons, out-of-frame junctions, or ambiguous translated residues were removed. V3J clonotypes were defined as sequences sharing the same inferred V gene, J gene, and CDR3 amino acid sequence. Percentage overlap between repertoires was calculated by dividing the number of shared unique clonotypes by the size of the smaller repertoire. Richness of each repertoire was evaluated using RTK rarefaction, the Chao1 estimator, and Recon v2.1 estimates of unobserved clonotypes. OLGA was used to compute generation probabilities for all TCRbeta clonotypes that the gDNA method yielded from a handful of donors. TCRdb provides this immuneACCESS table in a form limited to in-frame rearrangements. Some clones are lacking; in checked studies, under half of them reflect an unresolved V gene, and why the rest are absent is not known. V, J and clone size are those of that table, while D and trimming were read from the DNA. For this sample the table gives about 1 million clones, of which 70% to 80% were detected only once. Of the sample, about 1.5% is held by the ten largest clones.

The data derive from a study of shared clonotypes between healthy human individuals (TCRdb year 2020). Describing the broader study: Two women and three men aged 18 to 49 years were included in the cohort. Per donor, three plates each were used for CD4 naive and CD4 memory, two for CD8 naive, and one for CD8 memory. To estimate repertoire size and how much clonotypes are shared between individuals, the study performed deep sequencing of blood TCR repertoires from 4 to 6 healthy adults. Between about 0.94 and 8.9 billion PBMCs per donor were obtained by leukapheresis. Libraries were prepared and TCR repertoires were sequenced by different laboratories using diverse techniques, in order to increase sequencing depth and limit assay-specific biases. What the study reported, not specific to this receptor: Higher generation probabilities were observed for clonotypes shared by all four sorted-subset donors than for non-shared clonotypes. When several donors were compared, the shared fraction of clonotypes was about 5.4% for naive CD4, around 4% for naive CD8, more than 2% for memory CD4, and 0.35% to 0.5% for memory CD8. Rarefaction of sorted-subset datasets indicated incomplete sequencing despite the large sequencing depth. The small number of donors limited the genetic and exposure-history diversity represented. Only blood was sampled, and tissue TCR repertoires likely differ from those in blood. Based on pairwise subsampling, the degree of clonotype sharing among donors was expected to be affected by sequencing depth. Naive subsets generally had larger estimated clonotype richness than memory subsets did.

The sequenced material came from memory CD4+ T cells sorted from blood. Taken with the paper, the label for cell subset or site translates to: CD45RA-negative fraction. The receptor was derived from a man aged 18-30 years in good health. The chain was built from TRBV2 and TRBJ2-1; the junction holds 11 bases that match TRBD2. CDR3 region: CASSVLAGVNNEQFF. The base sequence is TGTGCCAGCAGCGTACTAGCGGGGGTGAACAATGAGCAGTTCTTC.